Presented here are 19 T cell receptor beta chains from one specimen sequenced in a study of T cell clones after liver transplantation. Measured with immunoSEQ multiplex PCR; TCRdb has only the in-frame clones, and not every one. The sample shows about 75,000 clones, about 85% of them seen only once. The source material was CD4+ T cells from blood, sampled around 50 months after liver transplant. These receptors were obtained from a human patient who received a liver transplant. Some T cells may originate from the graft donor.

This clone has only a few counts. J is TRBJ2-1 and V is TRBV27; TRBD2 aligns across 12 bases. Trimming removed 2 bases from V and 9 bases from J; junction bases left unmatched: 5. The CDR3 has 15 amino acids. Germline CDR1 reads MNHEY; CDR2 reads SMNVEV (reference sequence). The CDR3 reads CASSLLAGGMSEQFF. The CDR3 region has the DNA TGTGCCAGCAGTTTACTAGCGGGAGGGATGAGTGAGCAGTTCTTC.

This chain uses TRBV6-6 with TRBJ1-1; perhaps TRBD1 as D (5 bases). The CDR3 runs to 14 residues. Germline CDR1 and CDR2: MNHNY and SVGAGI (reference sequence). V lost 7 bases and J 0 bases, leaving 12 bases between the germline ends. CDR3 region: CASTAGIMNTEAFF. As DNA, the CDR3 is TGTGCCAGCACAGCAGGGATCATGAACACTGAAGCTTTCTTT.

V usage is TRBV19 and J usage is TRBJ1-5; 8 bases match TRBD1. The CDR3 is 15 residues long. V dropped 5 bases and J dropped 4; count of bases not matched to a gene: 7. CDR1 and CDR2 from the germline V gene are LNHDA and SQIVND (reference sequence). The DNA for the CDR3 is TGTGCCAGTAGTCCGACCGGGACAGGAAATCAGCCCCAGCATTTT. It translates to CASSPTGTGNQPQHF.

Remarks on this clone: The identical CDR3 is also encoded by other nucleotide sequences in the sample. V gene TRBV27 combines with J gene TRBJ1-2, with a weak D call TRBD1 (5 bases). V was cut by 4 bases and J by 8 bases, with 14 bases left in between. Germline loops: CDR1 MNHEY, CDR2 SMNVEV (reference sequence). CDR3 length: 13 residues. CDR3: CASSYRGGEGYTF. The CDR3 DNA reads TGTGCCAGCAGTTATCGGGGAGGGGAGGGCTACACCTTC.

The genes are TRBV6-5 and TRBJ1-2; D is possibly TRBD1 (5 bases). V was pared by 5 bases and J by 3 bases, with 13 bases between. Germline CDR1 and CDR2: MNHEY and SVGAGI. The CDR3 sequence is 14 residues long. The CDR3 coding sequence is TGTGCCAGCAGTCTCTCGGGAGGGGACTATGGCTACACCTTC. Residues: CASSLSGGDYGYTF.

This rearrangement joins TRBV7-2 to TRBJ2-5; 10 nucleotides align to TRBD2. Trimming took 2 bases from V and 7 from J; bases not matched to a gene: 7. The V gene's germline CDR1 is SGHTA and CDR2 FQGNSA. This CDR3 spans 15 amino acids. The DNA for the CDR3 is TGTGCCAGCAGCTTATCAGCGGGGGGGCATGTGACCCAGTACTTC. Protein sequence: CASSLSAGGHVTQYF.

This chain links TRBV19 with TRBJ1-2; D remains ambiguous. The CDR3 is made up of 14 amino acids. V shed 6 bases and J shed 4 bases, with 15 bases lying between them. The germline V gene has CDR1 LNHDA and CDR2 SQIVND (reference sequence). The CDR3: CASRPSNPLYGYTF. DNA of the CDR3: TGTGCCAGTAGACCGAGTAACCCCCTCTATGGCTACACCTTC.

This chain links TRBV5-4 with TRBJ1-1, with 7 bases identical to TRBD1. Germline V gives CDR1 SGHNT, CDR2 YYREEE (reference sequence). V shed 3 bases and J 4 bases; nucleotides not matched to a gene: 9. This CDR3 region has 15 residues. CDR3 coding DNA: TGTGCCAGCAGCTCGACTCAGGGGGTTGGCACTGAAGCTTTCTTT. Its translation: CASSSTQGVGTEAFF.

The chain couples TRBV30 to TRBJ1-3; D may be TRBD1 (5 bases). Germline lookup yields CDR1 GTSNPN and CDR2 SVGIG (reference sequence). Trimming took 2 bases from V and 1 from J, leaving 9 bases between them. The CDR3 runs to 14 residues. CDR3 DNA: TGTGCCTGGAGTCTAAGGGGATCTGGAAACACCATATATTTT. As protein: CAWSLRGSGNTIYF.

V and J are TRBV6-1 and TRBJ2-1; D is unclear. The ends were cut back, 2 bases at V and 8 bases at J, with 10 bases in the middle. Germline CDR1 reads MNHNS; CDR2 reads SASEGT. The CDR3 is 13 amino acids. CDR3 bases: TGTGCCAGCAGTGAATCGGAAGCCTATGAGCAGTTCTTC. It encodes CASSESEAYEQFF.

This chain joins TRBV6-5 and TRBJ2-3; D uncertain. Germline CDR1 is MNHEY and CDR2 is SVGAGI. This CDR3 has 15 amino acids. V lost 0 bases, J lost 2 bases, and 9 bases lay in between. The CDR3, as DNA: TGTGCCAGCAGTTACTCGGCGAAAAACACAGATACGCAGTATTTT. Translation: CASSYSAKNTDTQYF.

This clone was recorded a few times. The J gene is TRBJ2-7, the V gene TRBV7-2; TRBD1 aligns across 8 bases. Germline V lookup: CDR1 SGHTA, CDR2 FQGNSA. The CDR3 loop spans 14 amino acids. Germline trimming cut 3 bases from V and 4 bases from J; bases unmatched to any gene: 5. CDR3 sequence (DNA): TGTGCCAGCAGCTTTGACAGGGGTGAATACGAGCAGTACTTC. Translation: CASSFDRGEYEQYF.

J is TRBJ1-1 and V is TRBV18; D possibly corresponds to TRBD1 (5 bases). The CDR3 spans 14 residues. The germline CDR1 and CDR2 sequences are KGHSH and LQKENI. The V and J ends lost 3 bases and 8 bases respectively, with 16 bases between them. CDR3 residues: CASSPMDGGVEAFF. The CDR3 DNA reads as TGTGCCAGCTCACCCATGGACGGGGGGGTAGAAGCTTTCTTT.

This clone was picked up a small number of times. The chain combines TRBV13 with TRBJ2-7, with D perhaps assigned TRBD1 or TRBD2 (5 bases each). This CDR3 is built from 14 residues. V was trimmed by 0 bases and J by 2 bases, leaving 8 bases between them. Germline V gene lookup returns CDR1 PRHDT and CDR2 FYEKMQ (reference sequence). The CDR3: CASSLGGTAYEQYF. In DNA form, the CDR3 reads TGTGCCAGCAGCTTAGGAGGGACGGCCTACGAGCAGTACTTC. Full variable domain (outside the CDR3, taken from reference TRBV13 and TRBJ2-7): AAGVIQSPRHLIKEKRETATLKCYPIPRHDTVYWYQQGPGQDPQFLISFYEKMQSDKGSIPDRFSAQQFSDYHSELNMSSLELGDSALYFCASSLGGTAYEQYFGPGTRLTVT.

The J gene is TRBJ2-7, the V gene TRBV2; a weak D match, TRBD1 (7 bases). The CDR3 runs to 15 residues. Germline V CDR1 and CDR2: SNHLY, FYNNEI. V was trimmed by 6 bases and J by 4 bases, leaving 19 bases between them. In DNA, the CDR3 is TGTGCCAGCAGACCGGGGGAGGCAGGGGGGTACGAGCAGTACTTC. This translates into CASRPGEAGGYEQYF.

In DNA form, the CDR3 reads TGTGCCAGCAGCGTAGCTGGAGCGAACACTGAAGCTTTCTTT. Its protein product is CASSVAGANTEAFF. The chain recombines TRBV9 with TRBJ1-1; D call uncertain. Germline lookup yields CDR1 SGDLS and CDR2 YYNGEE. This CDR3 contains 14 residues. V was trimmed by 0 bases and J by 1 base, leaving 7 bases between them.

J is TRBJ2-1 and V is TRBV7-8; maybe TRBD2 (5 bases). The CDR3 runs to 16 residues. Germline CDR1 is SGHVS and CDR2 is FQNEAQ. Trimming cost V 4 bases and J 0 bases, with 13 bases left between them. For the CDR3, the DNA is TGTGCCAGCAGCTCCATCATAGCGCGCTCCTACAATGAGCAGTTCTTC. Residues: CASSSIIARSYNEQFF.

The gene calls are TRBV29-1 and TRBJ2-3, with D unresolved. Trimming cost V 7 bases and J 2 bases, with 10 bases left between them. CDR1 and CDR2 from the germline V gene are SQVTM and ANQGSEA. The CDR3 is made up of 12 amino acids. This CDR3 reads CSAIPSTDTQYF. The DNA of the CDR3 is TGCAGCGCCATTCCGTCCACAGATACGCAGTATTTT.

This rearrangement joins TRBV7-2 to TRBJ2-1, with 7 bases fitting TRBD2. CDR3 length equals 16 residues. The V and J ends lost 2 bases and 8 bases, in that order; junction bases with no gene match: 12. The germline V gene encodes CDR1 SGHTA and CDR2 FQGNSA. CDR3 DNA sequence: TGTGCCAGCAGCTTAAGTCCAGGTAGAGGGAGGGATGAGCAGTTCTTC. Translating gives CASSLSPGRGRDEQFF.